This passage covers 23 T cell receptor beta chains from one sample sequenced in a study of T cells after yellow fever vaccination. TCRdb reanalysed the 5' RACE reads using MiXCR and keeps one entry per CDR3 protein. The table lists some 320,000 distinct CDR3 sequences, 3.5% to 4.5% of them singletons, with just under 20% in the top ten. This material consisted of PBMCs, taken 15 days after the yellow fever booster vaccination. Receptors were obtained from a man aged 18 to 29 who received the YFV17D yellow fever vaccine.

This clonotype was picked up many times. The chain couples TRBV5-6 to TRBJ1-2, with D uncertain. Germline CDR1 reads SGHDT; CDR2 reads YYEEEE. This CDR3 spans 11 amino acids. V lost 4 bases and J 1 base, leaving 2 bases between the germline ends. In DNA form, the CDR3 reads TGTGCCAGCAGCATTAACTATGGCTACACCTTC. Its protein product is CASSINYGYTF.

This clonotype was seen repeatedly, ten times or more. V gene TRBV5-1 combines with J gene TRBJ2-7, with 7 bases lining up with TRBD1. V shed 4 bases, J shed 3 bases, and the junction held 4 bases outside the gene matches. From germline, CDR1 is SGHRS and CDR2 YFSETQ. This CDR3 has 13 amino acids. The CDR3 region is CASSKGQDYEQYV. DNA for the CDR3: TGCGCCAGCAGCAAAGGACAGGACTACGAGCAGTACGTC.

This clonotype was observed at least ten times. The CDR3 region has the DNA TGTGCCAGTAGGACCGGGACAGGGAGAAGTCAGCCCCAGCATTTT. It is translated as CASRTGTGRSQPQHF. The gene calls are TRBV12-3 or TRBV12-4 and TRBJ1-5; 9 nucleotides agree with TRBD1. CDR3 length: 15 residues. The ends lost 9 bases at V and 6 bases at J; junction bases unmatched: 12.

In this sample, this clonotype turned up a few times. V gene TRBV20-1 combines with J gene TRBJ2-7; D unresolved. The CDR3 is made up of 13 amino acids. Trimming cost V 3 bases and J 3 bases, with 12 bases left between them. The germline V gene has CDR1 DFQATT and CDR2 SNEGSKA (reference sequence). The CDR3 is CSASSRILYEQYF. As DNA, the CDR3 is TGCAGTGCTAGCAGCAGGATACTCTACGAGCAGTACTTC.

The chain recombines TRBV24-1 with TRBJ2-6, with a tentative D call TRBD2 (5 bases). This CDR3 comprises 15 residues. V was clipped by 2 bases and J by 2 bases, with 6 bases between them. Germline values: CDR1 KGHDR, CDR2 SFDVKD. The chain's CDR3 is CATSDSGAGANVLTF. CDR3 nucleotide sequence: TGTGCCACCAGTGATTCCGGGGCTGGGGCCAACGTCCTGACTTTC.

This clonotype appeared many times. The chain recombines TRBV7-3 with TRBJ2-2; TRBD1 or TRBD2 may be the D gene (5 bases each). The V and J ends lost 2 bases and 0 bases respectively, with 10 bases between them. Germline CDR1 SGHTA, CDR2 FQGTGA. The CDR3 has 16 residues. The CDR3 is CASSLVVGANTGELFF. CDR3 nucleotides: TGTGCCAGCAGCTTAGTTGTGGGGGCGAACACCGGGGAGCTGTTTTTT.

This clonotype was seen a few times. The rearrangement uses TRBV2 and TRBJ2-7; D perhaps matches TRBD2 (6 bases). The CDR3 has 13 residues. Germline V gene data show CDR1 as SNHLY and CDR2 as FYNNEI. The germline V and J ends were trimmed by 6 bases and 5 bases, with 14 bases remaining between them. The CDR3 DNA is TGTGCCAGCAGCGAACGGGAGATCCACGAGCAGTACGTC. This sequence encodes CASSEREIHEQYV.

This clonotype appeared many times. The chain has TRBV7-8 and TRBJ2-3; D is undetermined. This CDR3 is 15 amino acids long. Germline V CDR1 and CDR2: SGHVS, FQNEAQ. The V gene lost 3 bases and the J gene lost 0 bases, with 10 bases spanning the gap. This chain's CDR3 is CASSFSSASTDTQYF. CDR3 sequence (DNA): TGTGCCAGCAGCTTTTCTAGTGCTAGCACAGATACGCAGTATTTT.

This clonotype has ten or more counts. The CDR3 DNA reads as TGCGCCAGCAGCAGTGAGTACGAGCAGTACTTC. Its translation is CASSSEYEQYF. The genes are TRBV5-1 and TRBJ2-7; no definite D call. Trimming took off 4 bases at V and 4 bases at J, with 6 bases between the two ends. The V gene's germline CDR1 is SGHRS and CDR2 YFSETQ. CDR3 length: 11 residues.

This sequence joins TRBV7-7 and TRBJ2-2; maybe TRBD1 (5 bases). The germline V gene encodes CDR1 SSHAT and CDR2 FNYEAQ (reference sequence). The CDR3 spans 13 residues. Trimming stripped 6 bases from V and 7 bases from J, with 12 bases between. In DNA, the CDR3 is TGTGCCAGCAGTTCTAGGGGTCACGGGGAGCTGTTTTTT. Its protein is CASSSRGHGELFF.

This chain uses TRBV5-1 with TRBJ2-3; 7 nucleotides agree with TRBD2. CDR3 size: 15 residues. CDR1 and CDR2 from the germline V gene are SGHRS and YFSETQ. The V gene end was trimmed by 0 bases and the J gene end by 3 bases; junction bases not matched to a gene: 4. The CDR3 spells CASSLDPGGTDTQYF. CDR3 nucleotides: TGCGCCAGCAGCTTGGATCCCGGGGGGACAGATACGCAGTATTTT.

The V gene is TRBV7-2, the J gene TRBJ1-1; no clear D. The germline gives CDR1 SGHTA, CDR2 FQGNSA. The CDR3 runs to 15 residues. Trimming pared 6 bases from V and 0 bases from J, leaving 14 bases between. The chain's CDR3 is CASRRYSGVNTEAFF. The CDR3 region has the DNA TGTGCCAGCAGACGATACTCCGGGGTGAACACTGAAGCTTTCTTT.

The chain carries TRBV6-5 and TRBJ2-7; 7 nucleotides align to TRBD1. There are 12 residues in the CDR3. In germline, CDR1 is MNHEY, CDR2 SVGAGI. V lost 9 bases and J lost 1; bases outside the gene matches: 3. CDR3 in amino acids: CARWDSSYEQYF. For the CDR3, the DNA is TGTGCCAGATGGGACAGTTCCTACGAGCAGTACTTC.

This sequence joins TRBV7-9 and TRBJ2-1, with 8 bases fitting TRBD1. Germline loops: CDR1 SEHNR, CDR2 FQNEAQ (reference sequence). J was trimmed by 9 bases and V by 3 bases; bases with no gene match: 4. This CDR3 is 13 amino acids long. This chain's CDR3 is CASSLDRAGEQFF. DNA for the CDR3: TGTGCCAGCAGCTTGGACAGGGCAGGTGAGCAGTTCTTC.

The chain joins TRBV11-3 to TRBJ2-1; maybe TRBD2 (7 bases). The germline V and J ends were trimmed by 5 bases and 10 bases, with 24 bases remaining between them. Germline-derived CDR1 and CDR2 are SGHNT and YENEEA. CDR3 size: 16 residues. CDR3 in DNA: TGTGCCAGCAGCCTGACCGTTGGGGGGGCATCGGGCGAGCAGTTCTTC. Its translation is CASSLTVGGASGEQFF. The whole variable domain, filled in from reference TRBV11-3 and TRBJ2-1, reads EAGVVQSPRYKIIEKKQPVAFWCNPISGHNTLYWYLQNLGQGPELLIRYENEEAVDDSQLPKDRFSAERLKGVDSTLKIQPAELGDSAVYLCASSLTVGGASGEQFFGPGTRLTVL.

This clonotype occurred many times. J is TRBJ2-2 and V is TRBV20-1; D not certain. The germline V gene encodes CDR1 DFQATT and CDR2 SNEGSKA (reference sequence). The CDR3 contains 14 residues. V gave up 5 bases and J gave up 6 bases, with 16 bases separating them. DNA for the CDR3: TGCAGTGCTGCAAAAATCGGGCCCGCCGGGGAGCTGTTTTTT. Translating gives CSAAKIGPAGELFF.

This clonotype was counted between two and nine times. The chain links TRBV5-1 to TRBJ1-3; no clear D. The germline V gene has CDR1 SGHRS and CDR2 YFSETQ. Trimming took 4 bases from V and 1 from J, leaving 12 bases between them. The CDR3 loop spans 15 amino acids. The CDR3: CASSPDRPSGNTIYF. In DNA, the CDR3 is TGCGCCAGCAGCCCCGACCGGCCATCTGGAAACACCATATATTTT.

Many counts were recorded for this clonotype. The chain joins TRBV6-6 to TRBJ2-1; 7 nucleotides line up with TRBD2. V trimming: 6 bases; J trimming: 3 bases; junction bases outside the gene matches: 11. The CDR3 consists of 16 residues. The germline gives CDR1 MNHNY, CDR2 SVGAGI (reference sequence). This CDR3 is CASSQNRDYGYNEQFF. The CDR3 DNA reads as TGTGCCAGCAGCCAGAACCGGGACTACGGCTACAATGAGCAGTTCTTC.

This clonotype was detected only a few times. This chain joins TRBV6-1 and TRBJ1-1; no clear D gene. Germline values: CDR1 MNHNS, CDR2 SASEGT. V lost 3 bases and J lost 2, with 10 bases in between. The CDR3 covers 14 residues. DNA of the CDR3: TGTGCCAGCAGTGAGGTTTGGGCAAACACTGAAGCTTTCTTT. Protein product: CASSEVWANTEAFF.

To note about this clonotype: The DNA is omitted, as the CDR3 cannot be located on it reliably, and the CDR3 follows TCRdb's listing. This chain joins TRBV28 and TRBJ1-2; TRBD1, as called in the table, went unchecked against the DNA. CDR1 MDHEN and CDR2 SYDVKM come from the germline V gene. Termini included, the CDR3 measures 13 amino acids. The CDR3: CASILAGNYGYTF.

The chain has TRBV5-1 and TRBJ2-7; the D gene is possibly TRBD1 (6 bases). Trimming took off 0 bases at V and 2 bases at J, with 12 bases between the two ends. Germline V CDR1 and CDR2: SGHRS, YFSETQ. The CDR3 spans 15 residues. CDR3 DNA: TGCGCCAGCAGCTTGGACCGGGACAACCCCTACGAGCAGTACGTC. Encoded protein: CASSLDRDNPYEQYV.

There are many counts of this clonotype. The chain joins TRBV18 to TRBJ2-7, with D perhaps TRBD1 (7 bases). The length of the CDR3 is 13 residues. V was cut by 3 bases and J by 3 bases, with 9 bases left in between. CDR1 and CDR2 from the germline V gene are KGHSH and LQKENI. The CDR3 sequence: CASSPQGGYEQYV. The CDR3 region has the DNA TGTGCCAGCTCACCCCAGGGGGGCTACGAGCAGTACGTC.

With respect to this clonotype: This clone may be a read error of a much larger clone one base away. The rearrangement links TRBV20-1 to TRBJ1-1, with a possible D match to TRBD1 (5 bases). This CDR3 has 15 residues. Germline V gene data show CDR1 as DFQATT and CDR2 as SNEGSKA (reference sequence). CDR3 coding DNA: TGCAGTGCTAGCAGCCCGGGGGGTCCCTCCACTGTAGCTTTCTTT. Its protein is CSASSPGGPSTVAFF.